What follows are 27 T cell receptor beta chains derived from one specimen sequenced in a study of CD4 and CD8 cells across lung adenocarcinoma regions (dated by TCRdb to 2017 to 2018). The library was made by PCR. Sequencing instrument: HiSeq X Ten. TCRdb trimmed public reads at Q25 via fastp, called clones via MiXCR and kept in-frame beta chains. Each CDR3 protein appears once, grouped with its most common genes and DNA. The sample table contains approximately 3,700 distinct CDR3 sequences; only one count was recorded for roughly two thirds of them. The ten largest clones take up about 20% of the sample. The specimen was CD8+ T cells from the margin of a lung tumor. The cell subset or site label on this specimen signifies: tumor margin region. These TCRs come from a female donor with lung adenocarcinoma. The CD4 and CD8 labels of this study may be unreliable.

V usage is TRBV6-1 and J usage is TRBJ2-5; 7 bases agree with TRBD2. The junction had 3 bases not matched to a gene; V was cut back by 2 bases and J by 6 bases. Per the germline V gene, CDR1 is MNHNS and CDR2 is SASEGT. CDR3 size: 13 residues. The CDR3, as DNA: TGTGCCAGCAGTGAACGCGGGAGACAGACCCAGTACTTC. Protein sequence: CASSERGRQTQYF.

This clonotype has a single count. V and J are TRBV6-1 and TRBJ2-3; TRBD2 matches at 13 bases. Trimming took 1 base from V and 3 from J; bases not matched to a gene: 7. The CDR3 spans 18 residues. The germline V gene encodes CDR1 MNHNS and CDR2 SASEGT. The CDR3 sequence: CASSEGTSGRAITDTQYF. CDR3 coding DNA: TGTGCCAGCAGTGAAGGAACTAGCGGGAGGGCAATTACAGATACGCAGTATTTT.

This chain uses TRBV6-1 with TRBJ1-2; D remains unclear. The CDR3 extends over 13 amino acids. V was cut by 6 bases and J by 2 bases, with 10 bases left in between. Germline lookup yields CDR1 MNHNS and CDR2 SASEGT. The CDR3 DNA is TGTGCCAGCAGCCTTGACGGGAACTATGGCTACACCTTC. Translation gives CASSLDGNYGYTF.

This sequence joins TRBV6-1 and TRBJ1-1, with D perhaps TRBD1 (5 bases). The CDR3 contains 14 residues. V lost 6 bases and J lost 3, with 14 bases in between. The germline V gene encodes CDR1 MNHNS and CDR2 SASEGT. The CDR3 here is CASRPGWGDTEAFF. For the CDR3, the DNA is TGTGCCAGCAGACCCGGTTGGGGGGACACTGAAGCTTTCTTT.

This clonotype was seen more than once but under ten times. The rearrangement links TRBV6-5 to TRBJ2-5; D perhaps matches TRBD2 (6 bases). The V gene's germline CDR1 is MNHEY and CDR2 SVGAGI. Between the trimmed V and J ends, which lost 2 bases and 11 bases, there was a span of 18 bases. The CDR3 spans 14 residues. CDR3 in amino acids: CASSYKGLRMEQYF. The CDR3 nucleotides read TGTGCCAGCAGTTACAAGGGACTCCGAATGGAGCAGTACTTC.

V is TRBV10-2 and J is TRBJ1-1; D is ambiguous. With 6 bases removed from V and 5 bases from J, the gap between germline ends came to 16 bases. Per germline, CDR1 WSHSY and CDR2 SAAADI. The CDR3 loop spans 14 amino acids. The CDR3 bases are TGCGCCAGCAGGGGAATATGGGAAGGGACTGAAGCTTTCTTT. Amino acid sequence: CASRGIWEGTEAFF.

The chain couples TRBV6-1 to TRBJ2-1, with D uncertain. Matching the DNA end better, TRBJ2-7 makes the J call doubtful. Per germline, CDR1 MNHNS and CDR2 SASEGT. This CDR3 has 12 amino acids. CDR3 loop: CASSEWRNEQYF. The CDR3 DNA follows: TGTGCCAGCAGTGAATGGAGAAACGAGCAGTACTTC.

This chain links TRBV6-1 with TRBJ2-1, with 8 bases identical to TRBD2. Germline V gene lookup returns CDR1 MNHNS and CDR2 SASEGT. CDR3 length equals 16 residues. Germline trimming cut 4 bases from V and 2 bases from J; bases unmatched to any gene: 7. CDR3 region: CASSVERESAYNEQFF. Here the CDR3 DNA reads TGTGCCAGCAGTGTAGAGCGGGAGAGCGCCTACAATGAGCAGTTCTTC.

V and J are TRBV7-6 and TRBJ2-1, with TRBD1 identical over 7 bases. The J call may be faulty, since TRBJ2-7 better matches the DNA end. The CDR3 is 15 amino acids. CDR1 and CDR2 from the germline V gene are SGHVS and FNYEAQ. CDR3 in amino acids: CASSPTGPPLGEQYF. The CDR3 coding sequence is TGTGCCAGCAGCCCGACAGGGCCCCCCCTGGGCGAGCAGTACTTC.

This rearrangement joins TRBV12-3 or TRBV12-4 to TRBJ2-1; D gene ambiguous. The assigned J gene may be wrong: the sequence end matches TRBJ2-7 better. The CDR3 is 14 residues long. CDR3 DNA sequence: TGTGCCAGCAGTTTAAGTACAGTCCCCTACGAGCAGTACTTC. Translating it yields CASSLSTVPYEQYF.

This clonotype ranks as large (0.1 to 1%). The chain links TRBV7-2 to TRBJ2-1; 9 bases match TRBD2. The J call could be wrong; TRBJ2-7 is a better fit for the DNA end. CDR1 and CDR2 (germline): SGHTA, FQGNSA. This CDR3 has 18 amino acids. This CDR3 reads CASSRRPSGGGRAHEQYF. DNA of the CDR3: TGTGCCAGCAGTCGTAGGCCTTCGGGGGGCGGGAGGGCCCACGAGCAGTACTTC.

The chain employs TRBV6-1 and TRBJ1-4, with a tentative D call TRBD1 (5 bases). There are 14 residues in the CDR3. Germline lookup yields CDR1 MNHNS and CDR2 SASEGT. V was shortened by 6 bases and J by 5 bases, with 13 bases between the two germline ends. The CDR3 coding sequence is TGTGCCAGCAGCATGGTGCAGGGAAATGAAAAACTGTTTTTT. Translating it yields CASSMVQGNEKLFF.

The genes are TRBV7-6 and TRBJ2-2; either TRBD1 or TRBD2 may fit D (5 bases each). CDR1 SGHVS and CDR2 FNYEAQ come from the germline V gene. This CDR3 comprises 16 residues. The germline V and J ends were trimmed by 0 bases and 5 bases, with 13 bases remaining between them. CDR3 sequence: CASSLALGTGTGELFF. In nucleotides, the CDR3 is TGTGCCAGCAGCTTAGCGCTAGGGACGGGAACCGGGGAGCTGTTTTTT.

The rearrangement links TRBV10-3 to TRBJ1-4, with D perhaps TRBD1 (5 bases). CDR1 is ENHRY, CDR2 SYGVKD, per germline. The V gene lost 10 bases and the J gene lost 6 bases, with 24 bases spanning the gap. CDR3 length equals 16 residues. The CDR3 is CATQDYGRLGDEKLFF. The CDR3 DNA is TGTGCCACCCAGGATTACGGACGGCTGGGGGATGAAAAACTGTTTTTT.

This rearrangement joins TRBV6-1 to TRBJ2-1, with a tentative D call TRBD2 (6 bases). The end of the DNA fits TRBJ2-7 better, so the J call may be wrong. The CDR3 has 13 residues. Per germline, CDR1 MNHNS and CDR2 SASEGT. This CDR3 is CASSPGLFYEQYF. As DNA, the CDR3 is TGTGCCAGCAGCCCGGGACTGTTCTACGAGCAGTACTTC.

This clonotype turned up a few times. This sequence joins TRBV6-1 and TRBJ2-3; 11 bases match TRBD2. The end of the DNA is better explained by TRBJ2-1, so the J call may be wrong. The V gene's germline CDR1 is MNHNS and CDR2 SASEGT. CDR3 length: 17 residues. CDR3 residues: CASRAYGTSGSTGTQFF. DNA for the CDR3: TGTGCCAGCAGGGCTTACGGGACTAGCGGAAGTACGGGGACCCAGTTCTTC.

This rearrangement joins TRBV10-1 to TRBJ1-5, with TRBD1 as a possible D gene (5 bases). CDR1 is WNHNN and CDR2 is SYGVQD in the germline V gene (reference sequence). V lost 3 bases and J lost 7, with 13 bases in between. This CDR3 contains 14 residues. CDR3 nucleotides: TGCGCCAGCAGTGACCCGGGGCCGGGACAGCCCCAGCATTTT. Amino acid sequence: CASSDPGPGQPQHF.

This chain connects TRBV6-5 to TRBJ2-1; possible D gene TRBD2, 5 bases. The assigned J gene may be wrong: the sequence end matches TRBJ2-5 better. The germline V gene encodes CDR1 MNHEY and CDR2 SVGAGI. The CDR3 is 16 residues long. Here the CDR3 DNA reads TGTGCCAGCAGTTACTCTGAAGCGGCAGCACGGGTGACCCAGTACTTC. This encodes CASSYSEAAARVTQYF.

This clonotype is large. V usage is TRBV6-4 and J usage is TRBJ1-2, with D possibly being TRBD1 (6 bases). Trimming left V 0 bases short and J 9 bases short, with 26 bases between. CDR1 and CDR2 (germline): MRHNA, SNTAGT. This CDR3 has 18 residues. CDR3 in amino acids: CASSDSTYPPGEGVCYTF. CDR3 coding DNA: TGTGCCAGCAGTGACTCGACCTATCCCCCGGGAGAGGGGGTTTGCTACACCTTC.

V gene TRBV7-8 combines with J gene TRBJ2-7; D gene ambiguous. Germline V gene data show CDR1 as SGHVS and CDR2 as FQNEAQ. Trimming shortened V by 4 bases and J by 3 bases, and 10 bases separated the two germline ends. The length of the CDR3 is 13 residues. The CDR3, as DNA: TGTGCCAGCAGCTCCAGAACGAACTACGAGCAGTACTTC. Its protein product is CASSSRTNYEQYF.

CDR3: CASVWTAAVKETQYF. The CDR3 nucleotides are TGTGCCAGCGTGTGGACGGCGGCGGTTAAAGAGACCCAGTACTTC. V is TRBV6-1 and J is TRBJ2-5; the D is unclear. Looked up from germline, CDR1 is MNHNS and CDR2 is SASEGT. CDR3 length: 15 residues. The V end was cut by 8 bases, the J end by 3 bases, with 19 bases between.

As regards this clonotype: The junction and the germline gene differ at one end; a read error may be behind it. V gene TRBV7-2 combines with J gene TRBJ2-3; tentatively, D is TRBD1 or TRBD2 (5 bases each). The better agreement between TRBJ2-5 and the DNA end casts doubt on the J call. Germline CDR1 is SGHTA and CDR2 is FQGNSA. There are 14 residues in the CDR3. CDR3 protein: CAGTGGGNQDTQYF. DNA of the CDR3: TGTGCGGGGACCGGCGGCGGTAACCAAGATACCCAGTACTTC.

This chain joins TRBV7-9 and TRBJ1-2; 8 bases line up with TRBD1. The germline V gene has CDR1 SEHNR and CDR2 FQNEAQ (reference sequence). This CDR3 is 16 amino acids long. The trim removed 4 bases at V and 0 bases at J, leaving 7 bases unmatched. The CDR3 loop is CASSYAGGLANYGYTF. CDR3 bases: TGTGCCAGCAGCTACGCAGGGGGCCTAGCTAACTATGGCTACACCTTC.

The chain is built from TRBV6-1 and TRBJ2-2; D ambiguous. Germline V lookup: CDR1 MNHNS, CDR2 SASEGT. V was trimmed by 3 bases and J by 6 bases, leaving 11 bases between them. The CDR3 is made up of 14 amino acids. The DNA of the CDR3 is TGTGCCAGCAGTGATTCGCGATATGCCGGGGAGCTGTTTTTT. It codes for CASSDSRYAGELFF.

The V call is TRBV10-2, the J call TRBJ2-1; 7 bases line up with TRBD1. This CDR3 contains 15 residues. In germline, CDR1 is WSHSY, CDR2 SAAADI. Trimming removed 6 bases from V and 3 bases from J; junction bases left unmatched: 8. The DNA of the CDR3 is TGCGCCAGCAGGTCCGGGACAGAGCTCTACAATGAGCAGTTCTTC. Protein sequence: CASRSGTELYNEQFF.

The chain has TRBV7-2 and TRBJ2-1, with D uncertain. The better agreement between TRBJ2-7 and the DNA end casts doubt on the J call. The CDR3 is 13 residues long. CDR1 and CDR2 (germline): SGHTA, FQGNSA. The CDR3 DNA follows: TGTGCCAGCAGCACCCTTCGATACAATGAGCAGTACTTC. This translates into CASSTLRYNEQYF.

This clonotype was recorded a few times. Germline and junction disagree at one end, which may indicate a read error. The chain combines TRBV7-7 with TRBJ2-5, with D unresolved. TRBJ2-1 explains the end of the DNA better; the J call may be wrong. Germline lookup yields CDR1 SSHAT and CDR2 FNYEAQ (reference sequence). This CDR3 comprises 13 residues. Written as DNA, the CDR3 is TGTGCTAGCAGCTTAAACCCCTCCAATGAGCAGTTCTTC. Its translation: CASSLNPSNEQFF.